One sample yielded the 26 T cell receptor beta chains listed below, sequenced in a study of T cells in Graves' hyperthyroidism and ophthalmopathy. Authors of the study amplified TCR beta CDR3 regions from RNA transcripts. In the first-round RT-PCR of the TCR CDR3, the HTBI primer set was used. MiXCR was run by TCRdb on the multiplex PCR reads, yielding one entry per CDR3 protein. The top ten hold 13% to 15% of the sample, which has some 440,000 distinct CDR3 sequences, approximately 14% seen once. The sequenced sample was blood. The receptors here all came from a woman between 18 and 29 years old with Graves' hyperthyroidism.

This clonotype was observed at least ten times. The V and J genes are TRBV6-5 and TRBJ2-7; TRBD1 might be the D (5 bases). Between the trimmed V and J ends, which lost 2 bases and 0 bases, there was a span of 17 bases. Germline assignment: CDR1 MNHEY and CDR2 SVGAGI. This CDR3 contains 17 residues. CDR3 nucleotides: TGTGCCAGCAGTTACCTTACAATTGGGGCTAGCTCCTACGAGCAGTACTTC. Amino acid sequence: CASSYLTIGASSYEQYF.

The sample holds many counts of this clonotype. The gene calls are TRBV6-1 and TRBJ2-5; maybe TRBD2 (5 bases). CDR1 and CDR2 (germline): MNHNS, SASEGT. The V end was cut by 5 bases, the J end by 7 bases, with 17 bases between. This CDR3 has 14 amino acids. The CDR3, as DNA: TGTGCCAGCAGTACCAAAGAGGGCCGGTTGACCCAGTACTTC. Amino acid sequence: CASSTKEGRLTQYF.

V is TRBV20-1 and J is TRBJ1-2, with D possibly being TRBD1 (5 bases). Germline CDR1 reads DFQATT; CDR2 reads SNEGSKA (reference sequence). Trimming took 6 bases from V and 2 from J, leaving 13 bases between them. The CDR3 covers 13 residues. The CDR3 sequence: CSAKTVSNYGYTF. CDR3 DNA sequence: TGCAGTGCGAAGACAGTCTCAAACTATGGCTACACCTTC.

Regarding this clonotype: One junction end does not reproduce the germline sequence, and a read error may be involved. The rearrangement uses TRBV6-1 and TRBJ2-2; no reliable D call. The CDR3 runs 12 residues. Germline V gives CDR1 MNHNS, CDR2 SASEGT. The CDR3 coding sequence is TGTGCCGGCAGTACGAGCACCGGGGAGCTGTTTTTT. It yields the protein CAGSTSTGELFF.

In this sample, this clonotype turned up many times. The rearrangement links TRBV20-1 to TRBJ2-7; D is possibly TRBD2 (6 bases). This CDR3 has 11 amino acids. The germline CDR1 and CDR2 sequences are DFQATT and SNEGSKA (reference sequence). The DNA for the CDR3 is TGCTCCCCGGGGGTATCCTACGAGCAGTACTTC. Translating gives CSPGVSYEQYF.

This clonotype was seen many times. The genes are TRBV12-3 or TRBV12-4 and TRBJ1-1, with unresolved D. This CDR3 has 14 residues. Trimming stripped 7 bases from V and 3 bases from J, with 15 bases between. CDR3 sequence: CASISRIMDTEAFF. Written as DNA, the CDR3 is TGTGCCAGCATTTCCCGAATCATGGACACTGAAGCTTTCTTT.

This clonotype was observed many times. The CDR3 protein is CASSLATGLAGAREQFF. DNA for the CDR3: TGTGCCAGCAGCTTAGCAACGGGACTAGCGGGAGCCCGTGAGCAGTTCTTC. V and J are TRBV11-3 and TRBJ2-1, with 14 bases aligning to TRBD2. Unmatched junction bases numbered 8, after V lost 1 base and J lost 9 bases. Germline CDR1 reads SGHNT; CDR2 reads YENEEA. The CDR3 runs 17 residues.

CDR3 sequence: CASSQASVGGDATQYF. The CDR3 DNA is TGCGCCAGCAGCCAAGCTTCGGTGGGGGGAGATGCGACCCAGTACTTC. This chain connects TRBV4-1 to TRBJ2-5; a weak D match, TRBD2 (6 bases). Per germline, CDR1 MGHRA and CDR2 YSYEKL. The CDR3 is made up of 16 amino acids. Trimming took 1 base from V and 7 from J, leaving 19 bases between them.

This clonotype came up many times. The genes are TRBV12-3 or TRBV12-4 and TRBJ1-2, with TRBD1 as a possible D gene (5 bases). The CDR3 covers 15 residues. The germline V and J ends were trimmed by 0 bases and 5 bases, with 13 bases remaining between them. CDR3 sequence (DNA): TGTGCCAGCAGTTTAGCGGGACGGGGACCTTATGGCTACACCTTC. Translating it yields CASSLAGRGPYGYTF.

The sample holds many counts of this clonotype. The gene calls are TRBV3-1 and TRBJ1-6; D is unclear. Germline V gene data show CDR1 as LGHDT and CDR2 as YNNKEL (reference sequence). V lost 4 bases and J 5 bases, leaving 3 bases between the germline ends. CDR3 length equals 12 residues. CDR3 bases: TGTGCCAGCAGCCTGAATAATTCACCCCTCCACTTT. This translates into CASSLNNSPLHF.

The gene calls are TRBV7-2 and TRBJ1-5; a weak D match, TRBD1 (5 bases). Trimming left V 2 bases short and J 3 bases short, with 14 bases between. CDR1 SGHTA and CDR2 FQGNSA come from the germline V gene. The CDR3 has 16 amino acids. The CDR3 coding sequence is TGTGCCAGCAGCTTAACTCCGGGACCGTACAATCAGCCCCAGCATTTT. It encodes CASSLTPGPYNQPQHF.

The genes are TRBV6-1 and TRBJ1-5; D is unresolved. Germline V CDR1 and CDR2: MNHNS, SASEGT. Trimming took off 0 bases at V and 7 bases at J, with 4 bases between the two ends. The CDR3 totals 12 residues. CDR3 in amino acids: CASSEALQPQHF. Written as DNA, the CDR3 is TGTGCCAGCAGTGAAGCGCTGCAGCCCCAGCATTTT.

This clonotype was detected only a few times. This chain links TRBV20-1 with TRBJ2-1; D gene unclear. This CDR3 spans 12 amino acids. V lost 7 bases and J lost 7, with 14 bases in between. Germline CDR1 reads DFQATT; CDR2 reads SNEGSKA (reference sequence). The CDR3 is CSGQASLNEQFF. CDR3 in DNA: TGCAGTGGTCAGGCTAGTCTTAATGAGCAGTTCTTC.

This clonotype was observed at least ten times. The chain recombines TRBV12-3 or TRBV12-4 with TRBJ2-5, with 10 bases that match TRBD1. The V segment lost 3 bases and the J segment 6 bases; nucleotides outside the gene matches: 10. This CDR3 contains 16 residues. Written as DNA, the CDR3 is TGTGCCAGCAGTTTGTTAGGGACAGGGGACGTCAAGACCCAGTACTTC. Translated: CASSLLGTGDVKTQYF.

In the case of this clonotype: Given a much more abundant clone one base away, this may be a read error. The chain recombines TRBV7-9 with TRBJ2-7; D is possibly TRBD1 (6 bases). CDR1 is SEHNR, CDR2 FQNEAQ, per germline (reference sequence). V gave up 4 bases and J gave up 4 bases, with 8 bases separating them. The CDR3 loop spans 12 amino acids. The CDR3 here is CASSSGHYEQYF. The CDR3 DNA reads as TGTGCCAGCAGCTCGGGACATTACGAGCAGTACTTC.

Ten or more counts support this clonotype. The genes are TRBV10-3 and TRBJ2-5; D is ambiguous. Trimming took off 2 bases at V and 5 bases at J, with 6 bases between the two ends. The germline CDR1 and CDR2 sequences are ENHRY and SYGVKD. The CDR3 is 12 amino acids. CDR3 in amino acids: CAISEARETQYF. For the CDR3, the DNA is TGTGCCATCAGTGAGGCCAGGGAGACCCAGTACTTC.

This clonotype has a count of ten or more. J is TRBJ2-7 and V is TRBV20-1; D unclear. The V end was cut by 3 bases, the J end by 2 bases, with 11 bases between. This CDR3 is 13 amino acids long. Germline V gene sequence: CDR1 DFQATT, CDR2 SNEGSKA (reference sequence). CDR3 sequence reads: CSARARATYEQYF. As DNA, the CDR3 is TGCAGTGCTAGGGCTAGAGCCACCTACGAGCAGTACTTC.

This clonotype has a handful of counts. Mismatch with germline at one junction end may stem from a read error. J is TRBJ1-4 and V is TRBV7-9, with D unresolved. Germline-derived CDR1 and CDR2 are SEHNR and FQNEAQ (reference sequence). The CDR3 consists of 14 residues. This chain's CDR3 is CACSPPAGNEKLFF. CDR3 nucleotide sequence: TGTGCCTGCAGCCCCCCAGCGGGTAATGAAAAACTGTTTTTT.

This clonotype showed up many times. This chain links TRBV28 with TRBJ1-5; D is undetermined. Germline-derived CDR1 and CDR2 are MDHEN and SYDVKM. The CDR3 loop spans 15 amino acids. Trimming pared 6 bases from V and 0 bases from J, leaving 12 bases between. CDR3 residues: CASRLRTDSNQPQHF. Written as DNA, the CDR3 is TGTGCCAGCAGACTCAGGACGGATAGCAATCAGCCCCAGCATTTT.

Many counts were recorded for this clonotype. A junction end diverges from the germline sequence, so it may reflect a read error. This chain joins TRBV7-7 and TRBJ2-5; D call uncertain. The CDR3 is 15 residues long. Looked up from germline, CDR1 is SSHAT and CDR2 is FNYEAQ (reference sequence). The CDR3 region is CASSLLDAVGETQYF. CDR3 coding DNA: TGTGCTAGCAGCTTACTGGACGCAGTCGGGGAGACCCAGTACTTC.

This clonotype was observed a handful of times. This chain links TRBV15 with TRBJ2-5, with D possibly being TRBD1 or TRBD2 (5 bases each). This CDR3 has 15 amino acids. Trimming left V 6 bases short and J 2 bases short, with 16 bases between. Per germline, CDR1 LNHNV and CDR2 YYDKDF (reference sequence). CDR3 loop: CATRASGTIQETQYF. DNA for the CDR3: TGTGCCACCAGGGCGTCCGGGACCATACAAGAGACCCAGTACTTC.

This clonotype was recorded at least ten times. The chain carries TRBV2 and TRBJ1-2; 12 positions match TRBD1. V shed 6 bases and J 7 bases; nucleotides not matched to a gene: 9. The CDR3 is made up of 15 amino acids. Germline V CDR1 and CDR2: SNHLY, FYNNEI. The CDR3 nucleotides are TGTGCCAGCAGGGATCCGGGACAGGGGGCAAGTGGCTACACCTTC. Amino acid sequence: CASRDPGQGASGYTF. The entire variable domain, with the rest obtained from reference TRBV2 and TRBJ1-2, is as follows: EPEVTQTPSHQVTQMGQEVILRCVPISNHLYFYWYRQILGQKVEFLVSFYNNEISEKSEIFDDQFSVERPDGSNFTLKIRSTKLEDSAMYFCASRDPGQGASGYTFGSGTRLTVV.

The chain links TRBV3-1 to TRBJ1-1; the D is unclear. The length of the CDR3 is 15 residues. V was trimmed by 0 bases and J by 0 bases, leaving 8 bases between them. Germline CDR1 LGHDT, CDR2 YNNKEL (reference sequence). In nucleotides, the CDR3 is TGTGCCAGCAGCCAAGAAAGACTGATGAACACTGAAGCTTTCTTT. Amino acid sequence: CASSQERLMNTEAFF.

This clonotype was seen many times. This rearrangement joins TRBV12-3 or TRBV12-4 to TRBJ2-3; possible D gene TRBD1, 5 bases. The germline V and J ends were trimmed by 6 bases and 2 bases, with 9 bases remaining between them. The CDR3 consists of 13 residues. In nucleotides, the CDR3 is TGTGCCAGCAGCCCCAGGGACACAGATACGCAGTATTTT. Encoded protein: CASSPRDTDTQYF.

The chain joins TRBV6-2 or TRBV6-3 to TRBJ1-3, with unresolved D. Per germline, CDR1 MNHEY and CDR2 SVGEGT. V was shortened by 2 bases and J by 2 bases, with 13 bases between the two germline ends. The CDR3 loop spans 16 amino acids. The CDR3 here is CASSYSFPLPGNTIYF. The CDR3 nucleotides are TGTGCCAGCAGTTACAGTTTTCCTCTCCCTGGAAACACCATATATTTT.

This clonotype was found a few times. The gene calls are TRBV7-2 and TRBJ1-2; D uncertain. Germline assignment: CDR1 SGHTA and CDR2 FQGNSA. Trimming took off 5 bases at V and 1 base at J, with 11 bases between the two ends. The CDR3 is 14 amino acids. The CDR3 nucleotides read TGTGCCAGCAGCCCGGGAGGTTTTAACTATGGCTACACCTTC. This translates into CASSPGGFNYGYTF.